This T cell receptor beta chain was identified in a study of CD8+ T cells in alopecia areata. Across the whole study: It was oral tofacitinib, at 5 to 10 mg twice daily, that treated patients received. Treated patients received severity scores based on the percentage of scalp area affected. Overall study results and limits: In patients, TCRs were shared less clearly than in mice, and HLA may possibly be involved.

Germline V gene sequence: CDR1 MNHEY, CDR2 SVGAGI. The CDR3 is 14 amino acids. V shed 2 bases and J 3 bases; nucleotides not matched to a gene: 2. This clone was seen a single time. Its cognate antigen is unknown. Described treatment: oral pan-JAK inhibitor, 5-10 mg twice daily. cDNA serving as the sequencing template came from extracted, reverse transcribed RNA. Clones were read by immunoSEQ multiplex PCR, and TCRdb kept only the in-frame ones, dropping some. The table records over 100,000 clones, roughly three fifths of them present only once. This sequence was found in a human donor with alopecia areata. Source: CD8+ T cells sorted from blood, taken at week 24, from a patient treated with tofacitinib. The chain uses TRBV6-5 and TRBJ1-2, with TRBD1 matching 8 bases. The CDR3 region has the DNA TGTGCCAGCAGTTACGACAGGGGAGACTATGGCTACACCTTC. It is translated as CASSYDRGDYGYTF.